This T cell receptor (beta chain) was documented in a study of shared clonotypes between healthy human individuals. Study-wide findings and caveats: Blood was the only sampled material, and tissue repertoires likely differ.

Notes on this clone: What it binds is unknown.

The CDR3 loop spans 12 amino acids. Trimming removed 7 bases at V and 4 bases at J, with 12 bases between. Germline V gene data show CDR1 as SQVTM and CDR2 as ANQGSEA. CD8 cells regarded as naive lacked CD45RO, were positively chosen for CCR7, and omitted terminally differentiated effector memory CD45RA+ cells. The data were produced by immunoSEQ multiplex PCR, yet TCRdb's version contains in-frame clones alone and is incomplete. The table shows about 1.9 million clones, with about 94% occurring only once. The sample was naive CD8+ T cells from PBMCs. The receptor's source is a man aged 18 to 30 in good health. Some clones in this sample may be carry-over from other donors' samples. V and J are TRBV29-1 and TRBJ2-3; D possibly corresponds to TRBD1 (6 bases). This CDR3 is CSALWTADTQYF. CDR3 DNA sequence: TGCAGCGCTCTTTGGACAGCAGATACGCAGTATTTT.